One and the same sample provided the 12 T cell receptor beta chains below, sequenced in a study of prognosis after radiotherapy for stage I lung cancer (dated by TCRdb to the early 2020s). The sequencing machine was an Illumina HiSeq 3000. Two rounds of multiplex PCR on genomic DNA were used to amplify the TCR beta CDR3 region. In the first round of PCR, primers specific to each TRBV and TRBJ gene were used, and the primer sequences are filed in Chinese patent CN105087789A. TCRdb passed the public sequencing reads through fastp at Q25 and MiXCR, retaining productive beta sequences. Each CDR3 protein gets just one entry, which takes the most common genes and DNA from the rows behind it. Here the sample has tens of thousands of distinct CDR3 sequences; around a quarter occur a single time. The ten largest clones take up 7.5% of the sample. This sample comprised PBMCs, obtained before or after stereotactic body radiation therapy (not recorded which). These receptors were taken from a donor over 45 with non-small cell lung cancer.

Concerning this clonotype: One end of the junction varies from germline; a read error may be responsible. The V call is TRBV5-1, the J call TRBJ2-7; D is perhaps TRBD1 (5 bases). This CDR3 spans 15 amino acids. In germline, CDR1 is SGHRS, CDR2 YFSETQ. The CDR3 reads CASSFRSWGHYEQYF. The CDR3 DNA reads TGTGCCAGCAGCTTCAGGTCTTGGGGCCATTACGAGCAGTACTTC.

As for this clonotype: A single base is all that separates this from a far larger clone, so a read error is likely. The chain uses TRBV6-9 and TRBJ1-5; 9 bases are a match to TRBD1. Germline V lookup: CDR1 MNHGY, CDR2 SVAAGI. The CDR3 runs to 13 residues. CDR3 coding DNA: TGTGTCAGCAGTTTAGACAGGGGGGAGCCCCAGCATTTT. This codes for CVSSLDRGEPQHF.

In regard to this clonotype: Given a much more abundant clone one base away, this may be a read error. In DNA form, the CDR3 reads TGTGCCAGCAGGGGGGCCGCGGGGACCCAGTACTTC. Translated, it gives CASRGAAGTQYF. The J gene is TRBJ2-5, the V gene TRBV9; possible D gene TRBD1, 6 bases. This CDR3 is built from 12 residues. V lost 5 bases, J lost 7 bases, and 12 bases lay in between. Germline lookup yields CDR1 SGDLS and CDR2 YYNGEE.

On this clonotype itself: With a far larger clone one base away, a read error is the likely cause. V gene TRBV6-9 combines with J gene TRBJ1-2; 7 bases agree with TRBD1. The germline CDR1 and CDR2 sequences are MNHGY and SVAAGI. The CDR3 totals 15 residues. V was clipped by 3 bases and J by 8 bases; unmatched bases: 12. CDR3 nucleotides: TGTGCCAGCAGTTACTCAGGGGGAGAGGGAAGGGGCTACACCTTC. It translates to CASSYSGGEGRGYTF.

The chain carries TRBV18 and TRBJ1-5, with 9 positions matching TRBD1. V lost 5 bases, J lost 2 bases, and 4 bases stayed unmatched. The CDR3 loop spans 15 amino acids. Germline V gene sequence: CDR1 KGHSH, CDR2 LQKENI. The CDR3 protein is CASSNRGPGNQPQHF. As DNA, the CDR3 is TGTGCCAGCTCAAACAGGGGGCCGGGCAATCAGCCCCAGCATTTT.

The sample holds many counts of this clonotype. This chain links TRBV4-3 with TRBJ1-2, with TRBD1 matching over 11 bases. Germline V gene sequence: CDR1 LGHNA, CDR2 YSLEER. CDR3 length: 15 residues. Losses at the gene ends were 5 bases for V and 2 bases for J; bases not matched to a gene: 4. The chain's CDR3 is CASSAGQGANYGYTF. CDR3 sequence (DNA): TGCGCCAGCAGCGCCGGACAGGGGGCAAACTATGGCTACACCTTC.

Concerning this clonotype: This may stem from a read error, because a much larger clone lies one nucleotide away. The chain links TRBV7-2 to TRBJ1-5; unclear D gene. The CDR3 has 15 amino acids. Trimming stripped 1 base from V and 3 bases from J, with 10 bases between. The germline gives CDR1 SGHTA, CDR2 FQGNSA. CDR3 coding DNA: TGTGCCAGCAGCTTAGTGGCAGATAACAATCAGCCCCAGCATTTT. Protein: CASSLVADNNQPQHF.

This clonotype was observed many times. V gene TRBV5-1 combines with J gene TRBJ2-3; D is perhaps TRBD1 (6 bases). CDR1 SGHRS and CDR2 YFSETQ come from the germline V gene. V lost 4 bases and J lost 4, with 13 bases in between. This CDR3 is 14 amino acids long. The CDR3 coding sequence is TGCGCCAGCAGCCAGACACAGGGTCCAGATACGCAGTATTTT. It codes for CASSQTQGPDTQYF.

This clonotype was detected once. A much larger clone lies a single base off, so this may be a read error. This chain joins TRBV5-1 and TRBJ2-5, with 8 bases fitting TRBD1. Looked up from germline, CDR1 is SGHRS and CDR2 is YFSETQ. The CDR3 covers 15 residues. The CDR3 DNA sequence: TGCGCCAGCAGCATACAGGGGGGCCTCTCCGAGACCCACTACTTC. It encodes CASSIQGGLSETHYF.

The sample holds many counts of this clonotype. The chain has TRBV20-1 and TRBJ1-2; TRBD1 might be the D (5 bases). The CDR3 spans 12 residues. Germline V gene data show CDR1 as DFQATT and CDR2 as SNEGSKA (reference sequence). Trimming left V 3 bases short and J 8 bases short, with 13 bases between. The CDR3 nucleotides read TGCAGTGCTAGTGTGGCGACAGTGGGCTACACCTTC. It translates to CSASVATVGYTF.

This chain joins TRBV15 and TRBJ2-2, with D uncertain. From germline, CDR1 is LNHNV and CDR2 YYDKDF (reference sequence). The V and J ends lost 2 bases and 2 bases respectively, with 6 bases between them. There are 14 residues in the CDR3. This CDR3 reads CATSRQSNTGELFF. The CDR3 region has the DNA TGTGCCACCAGCAGACAGTCAAACACCGGGGAGCTGTTTTTT. Combining the CDR3 with reference TRBV15 and TRBJ2-2 gives the whole variable domain DAMVIQNPRYQVTQFGKPVTLSCSQTLNHNVMYWYQQKSSQAPKLLFHYYDKDFNNEADTPDNFQSRRPNTSFCFLDIRSPGLGDTAMYLCATSRQSNTGELFFGEGSRLTVL.

This clonotype came up many times. V usage is TRBV2 and J usage is TRBJ1-4; no clear D. The germline gives CDR1 SNHLY, CDR2 FYNNEI. V lost 5 bases and J lost 0, with 10 bases in between. The CDR3 length is 15 residues. The CDR3 is CASSPDLATNEKLFF. The CDR3 coding sequence is TGTGCCAGCAGTCCAGATCTTGCAACTAATGAAAAACTGTTTTTT.